This T cell receptor beta chain was profiled in a study of shared T cell receptors in the human thymus. The protocol was immunoSEQ multiplex PCR, while the TCRdb copy is restricted to in-frame clones and leaves out a portion. The sample comprises hundreds of thousands of clones, 88% of which are singletons, and roughly 0.0097% rests with the top ten. Per the germline V gene, CDR1 is SGHAT and CDR2 is FQNNGV. The ends were cut back, 5 bases at V and 6 bases at J, with 14 bases in the middle. CDR3 length equals 14 residues. These data also featured in a second study, about human thymus T cells. That work states: Apparent skewing of V and J gene usage characterized both thymic and blood repertoires. In unrelated individuals, thymic repertoires overlapped highly, according to related research.

Sequencing used thymocytes. The clonotype comes from a boy under three years old with a congenital heart defect. The V call is TRBV11-2, the J call TRBJ2-1, with D perhaps matching TRBD2 (6 bases). The DNA of the CDR3 is TGTGCCAGCAGCCCGCGGGACTTGAGCAATGAGCAGTTCTTC. Translating gives CASSPRDLSNEQFF.